The clone carrying this T cell receptor beta chain has ten or more counts. Its specificity is not known. This specimen belongs to a study of identical twins. Study-level results: Zero-insertion analyses might be partly confounded by invariant T cells like MAIT and iNKT. Reduced insertions were recorded for abundant cord blood beta clonotypes, with no such pattern in memory repertoires.

MiXCR was run by TCRdb on the 5' RACE reads, yielding one entry per CDR3 protein. The data contain 1.5 million to 2 million distinct CDR3 sequences, less than 40% of them seen just once; the ten biggest clones take up approximately 0.29%. From germline, CDR1 is LGHNA and CDR2 YNFKEQ. The V and J ends lost 1 base and 1 base, in that order; junction bases with no gene match: 1. The CDR3 loop spans 15 amino acids. Every one of the donors was a healthy Caucasian. This chain uses TRBV4-2 with TRBJ1-1; 9 nucleotides line up with TRBD1. This sequence was found in a newborn girl in good health. The sequencing sample was made of cord blood. CDR3: CASSQGQGGNTEAFF. The CDR3 region has the DNA TGTGCCAGCAGCCAAGGACAGGGGGGGAACACTGAAGCTTTCTTT.